This TCR beta chain was sequenced for a study of CD8+ T cells in alopecia areata. Study information: Those treated were given oral tofacitinib at 5 to 10 mg twice daily.

The V end lost 4 bases, the J end lost 0 bases, and 7 bases lay between the germline ends. The germline CDR1 and CDR2 sequences are SQVTM and ANQGSEA. The CDR3 covers 14 residues. Extracted RNA was reverse transcribed, and the resulting cDNA served as sequencing template. Clones were sequenced by immunoSEQ multiplex PCR, and TCRdb holds only the in-frame ones, with some missing. This table holds some 180,000 clones, roughly 63% found once. Sample: CD4+ T cells sorted from blood, taken at week 0. The chain couples TRBV29-1 to TRBJ2-6; perhaps TRBD1 as D (5 bases). The sequence derives from a human donor with alopecia areata. The CDR3 sequence: CSVGQISGANVLTF. CDR3 nucleotide sequence: TGCAGCGTTGGACAGATCTCTGGGGCCAACGTCCTGACTTTC. Full variable domain (rest looked up from reference TRBV29-1 and TRBJ2-6): SAVISQKPSRDICQRGTSLTIQCQVDSQVTMMFWYRQQPGQSLTLIATANQGSEATYESGFVIDKFPISRPNLTFSTLTVSNMSPEDSSIYLCSVGQISGANVLTFGAGSRLTVL.